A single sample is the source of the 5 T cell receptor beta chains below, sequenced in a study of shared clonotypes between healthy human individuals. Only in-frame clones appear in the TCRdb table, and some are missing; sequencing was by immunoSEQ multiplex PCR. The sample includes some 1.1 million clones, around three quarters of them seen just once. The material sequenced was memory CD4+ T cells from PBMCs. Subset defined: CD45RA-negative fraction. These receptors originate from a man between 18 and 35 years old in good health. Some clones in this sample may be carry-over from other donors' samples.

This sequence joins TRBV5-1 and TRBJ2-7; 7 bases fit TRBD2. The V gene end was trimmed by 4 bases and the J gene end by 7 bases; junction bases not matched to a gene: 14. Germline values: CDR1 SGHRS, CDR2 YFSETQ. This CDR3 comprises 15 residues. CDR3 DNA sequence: TGCGCCAGCAGCCGTTCGAGGCTAGCGGATGAAGAGCAGTACTTC. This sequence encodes CASSRSRLADEEQYF.

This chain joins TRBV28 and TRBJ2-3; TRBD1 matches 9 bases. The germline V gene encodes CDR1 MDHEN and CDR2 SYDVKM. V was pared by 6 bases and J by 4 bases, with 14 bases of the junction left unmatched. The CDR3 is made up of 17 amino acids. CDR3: CASRYAGTGPRADTQYF. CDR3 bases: TGTGCCAGCAGATACGCCGGGACAGGGCCGAGAGCAGATACGCAGTATTTT.

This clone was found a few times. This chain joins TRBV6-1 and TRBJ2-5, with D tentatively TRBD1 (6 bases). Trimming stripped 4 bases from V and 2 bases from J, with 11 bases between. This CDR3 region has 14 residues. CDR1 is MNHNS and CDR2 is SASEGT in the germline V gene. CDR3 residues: CASSVWGQQETQYF. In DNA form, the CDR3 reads TGTGCCAGCAGTGTTTGGGGGCAGCAAGAGACCCAGTACTTC.

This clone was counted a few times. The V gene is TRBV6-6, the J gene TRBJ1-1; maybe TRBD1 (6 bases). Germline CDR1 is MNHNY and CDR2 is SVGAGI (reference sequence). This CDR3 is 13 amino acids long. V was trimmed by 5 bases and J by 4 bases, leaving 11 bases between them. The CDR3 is CASSQGTATEAFF. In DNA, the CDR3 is TGTGCCAGCAGTCAGGGGACGGCCACTGAAGCTTTCTTT.

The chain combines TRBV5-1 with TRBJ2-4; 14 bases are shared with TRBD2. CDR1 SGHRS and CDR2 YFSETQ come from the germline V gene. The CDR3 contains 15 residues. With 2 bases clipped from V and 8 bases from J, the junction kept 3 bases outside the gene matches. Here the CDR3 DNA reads TGCGCCAGCAGCTTCGGGACTAGCGGGAGTGACATTCAGTACTTC. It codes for CASSFGTSGSDIQYF. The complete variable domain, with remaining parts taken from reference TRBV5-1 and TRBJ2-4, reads KAGVTQTPRYLIKTRGQQVTLSCSPISGHRSVSWYQQTPGQGLQFLFEYFSETQRNKGNFPGRFSGRQFSNSRSEMNVSTLELGDSALYLCASSFGTSGSDIQYFGAGTRLSVL.